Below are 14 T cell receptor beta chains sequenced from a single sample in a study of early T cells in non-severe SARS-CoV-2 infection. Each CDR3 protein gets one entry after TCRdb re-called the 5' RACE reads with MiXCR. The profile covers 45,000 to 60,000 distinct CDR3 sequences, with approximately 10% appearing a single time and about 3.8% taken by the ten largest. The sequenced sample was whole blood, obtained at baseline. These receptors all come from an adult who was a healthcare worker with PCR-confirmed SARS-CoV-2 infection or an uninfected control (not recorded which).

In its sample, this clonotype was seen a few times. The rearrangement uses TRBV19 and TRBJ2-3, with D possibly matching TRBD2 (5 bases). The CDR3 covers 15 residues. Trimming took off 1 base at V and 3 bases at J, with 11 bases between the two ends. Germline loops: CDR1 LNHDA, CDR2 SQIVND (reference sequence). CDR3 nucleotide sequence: TGTGCCAGTAGTATAGTGGCCGGGATGACAGATACGCAGTATTTT. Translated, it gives CASSIVAGMTDTQYF.

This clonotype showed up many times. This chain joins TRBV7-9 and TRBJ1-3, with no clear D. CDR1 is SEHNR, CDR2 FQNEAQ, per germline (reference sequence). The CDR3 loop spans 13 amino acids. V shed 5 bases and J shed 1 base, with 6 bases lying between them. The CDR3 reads CASSPDSGNTIYF. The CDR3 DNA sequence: TGTGCCAGCAGCCCGGATTCTGGAAACACCATATATTTT.

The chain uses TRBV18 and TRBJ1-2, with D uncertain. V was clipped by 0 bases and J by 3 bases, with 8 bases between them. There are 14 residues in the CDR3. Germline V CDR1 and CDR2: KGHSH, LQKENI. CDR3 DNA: TGTGCCAGCTCACCACCTGTATTGGACTATGGCTACACCTTC. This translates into CASSPPVLDYGYTF.

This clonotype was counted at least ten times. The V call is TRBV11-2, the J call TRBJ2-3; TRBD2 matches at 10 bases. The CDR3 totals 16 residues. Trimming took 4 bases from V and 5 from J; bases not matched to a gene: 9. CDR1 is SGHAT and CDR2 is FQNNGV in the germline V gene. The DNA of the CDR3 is TGTGCCAGCAGCTCAACCGGGACTAGCGTTTTAGATACGCAGTATTTT. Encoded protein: CASSSTGTSVLDTQYF.

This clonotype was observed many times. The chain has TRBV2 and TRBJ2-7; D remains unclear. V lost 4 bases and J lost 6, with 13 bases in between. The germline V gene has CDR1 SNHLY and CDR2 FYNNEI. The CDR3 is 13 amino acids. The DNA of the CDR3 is TGTGCCAGCAGTGGGGTTGGGTACTCCGAGCAGTACTTC. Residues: CASSGVGYSEQYF.

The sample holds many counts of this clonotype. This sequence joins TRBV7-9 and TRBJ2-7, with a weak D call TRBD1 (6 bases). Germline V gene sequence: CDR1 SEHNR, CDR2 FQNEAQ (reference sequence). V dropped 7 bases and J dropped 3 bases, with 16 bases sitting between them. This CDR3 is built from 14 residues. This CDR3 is CASTTGARGYEQYF. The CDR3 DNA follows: TGTGCCAGCACCACTGGGGCCAGGGGCTACGAGCAGTACTTC.

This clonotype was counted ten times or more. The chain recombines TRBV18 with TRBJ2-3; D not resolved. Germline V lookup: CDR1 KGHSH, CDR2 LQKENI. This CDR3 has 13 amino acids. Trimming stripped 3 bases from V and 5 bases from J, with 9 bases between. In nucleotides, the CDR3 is TGTGCCAGCTCACCCAACCATGGAGATACGCAGTATTTT. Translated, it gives CASSPNHGDTQYF.

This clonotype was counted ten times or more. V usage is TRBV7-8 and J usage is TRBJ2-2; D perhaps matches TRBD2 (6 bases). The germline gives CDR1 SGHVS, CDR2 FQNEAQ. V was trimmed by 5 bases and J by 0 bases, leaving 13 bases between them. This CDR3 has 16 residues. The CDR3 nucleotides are TGTGCCAGCAGCCCGCTTAGCGGAGCGAACACCGGGGAGCTGTTTTTT. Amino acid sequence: CASSPLSGANTGELFF.

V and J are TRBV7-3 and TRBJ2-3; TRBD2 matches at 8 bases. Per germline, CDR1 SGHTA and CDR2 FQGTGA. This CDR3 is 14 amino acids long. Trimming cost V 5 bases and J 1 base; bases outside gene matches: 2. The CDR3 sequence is CASSPAGGTDTQYF. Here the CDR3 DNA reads TGTGCCAGCAGCCCAGCGGGAGGCACAGATACGCAGTATTTT.

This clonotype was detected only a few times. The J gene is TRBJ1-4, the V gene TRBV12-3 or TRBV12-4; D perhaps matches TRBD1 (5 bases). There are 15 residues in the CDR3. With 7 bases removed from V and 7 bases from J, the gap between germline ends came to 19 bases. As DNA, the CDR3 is TGTGCCAGCACCCTGGCGCGTGGGGGAGGTGAAAAACTGTTTTTT. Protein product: CASTLARGGGEKLFF.

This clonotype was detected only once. The CDR3 coding sequence is TGTGCCAGCAGCCAGAGCCCGGGAGTGGGAGCAGATACGCAGTATTTT. Translating it yields CASSQSPGVGADTQYF. The chain uses TRBV3-1 and TRBJ2-3; possibly TRBD2 for D (6 bases). Germline V gene sequence: CDR1 LGHDT, CDR2 YNNKEL (reference sequence). CDR3 length equals 16 residues. The V end was cut by 3 bases, the J end by 4 bases, with 17 bases between.

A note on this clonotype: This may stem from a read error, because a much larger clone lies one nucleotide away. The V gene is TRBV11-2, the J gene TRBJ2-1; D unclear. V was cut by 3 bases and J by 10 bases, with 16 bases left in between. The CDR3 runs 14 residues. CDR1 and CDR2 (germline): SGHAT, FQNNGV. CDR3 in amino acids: CASSFDRSVTEQFF. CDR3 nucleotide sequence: TGTGCCAGCAGCTTTGATCGGTCGGTGACCGAGCAGTTCTTC.

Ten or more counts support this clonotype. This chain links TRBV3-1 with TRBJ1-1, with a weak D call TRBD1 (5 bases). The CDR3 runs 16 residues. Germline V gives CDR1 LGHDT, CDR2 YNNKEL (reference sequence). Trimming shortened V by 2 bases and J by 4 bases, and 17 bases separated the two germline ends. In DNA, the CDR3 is TGTGCCAGCAGCCAAAACCCCTCCGGTAGGGGCACTGAAGCTTTCTTT. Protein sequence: CASSQNPSGRGTEAFF.

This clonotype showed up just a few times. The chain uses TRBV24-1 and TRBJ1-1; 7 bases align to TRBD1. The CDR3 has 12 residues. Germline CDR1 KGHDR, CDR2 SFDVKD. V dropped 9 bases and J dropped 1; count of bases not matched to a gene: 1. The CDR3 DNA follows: TGTGCCACCGGGGACAGGAACACTGAAGCTTTCTTT. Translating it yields CATGDRNTEAFF.